The rows below give T cell receptor beta chains drawn from one sample of a study of T cell clones after liver transplantation. TCRdb's table, derived via immunoSEQ multiplex PCR, lists solely in-frame clones and lacks some. Of around 51,000 clones detected, 70% to 90% appear once; the ten largest clones hold over 13%. This sample comprised CD8+ T cells from blood, obtained 12 months after liver transplant. These receptor sequences come from a human patient who received a liver transplant. The T cells may partly be graft donor cells. The CDR3 runs from the conserved cysteine through the conserved F or W. Fields, in order: J gene, CDR3 length, D gene, V gene, clone size, CDR3 protein, CDR3 DNA. A D gene is named only where the DNA matches it firmly. Size tells how often a clone was seen (once, few, many) or the class of an expanded clone, and some rows leave it out.

>TRBJ2-7|15|TRBD1|TRBV4-1|NA
CASSQGQGAPYEQYF
TGCGCCAGCAGCCAAGGACAGGGGGCGCCCTACGAGCAGTACTTC
>TRBJ1-2|14|NA|TRBV5-1|NA
CASSLEVSVYGYTF
TGCGCCAGCAGCTTGGAGGTCTCCGTATATGGCTACACCTTC
>TRBJ1-4|14|TRBD1|TRBV7-9|NA
CASSRDRGKEKLFF
TGTGCCAGCAGCCGGGACAGGGGGAAGGAAAAACTGTTTTTT
>TRBJ2-7|15|TRBD1|TRBV27|NA
CASSPTTGTGYEQYF
TGTGCCAGCAGCCCTACGACAGGGACGGGGTACGAGCAGTACTTC
>TRBJ1-4|17|NA|TRBV27|NA
CASMKGTAGETNEKLFF
TGTGCCAGCATGAAGGGTACAGCTGGGGAAACTAATGAAAAACTGTTTTTT
>TRBJ2-1|17|NA|TRBV29-1|NA
CSVELLGGRSSYNEQFF
TGCAGCGTTGAACTTCTTGGGGGCCGGAGCTCCTACAATGAGCAGTTCTTC
>TRBJ1-5|16|TRBD1|TRBV19|NA
CASSPRTGGRNQPQHF
TGTGCCAGTAGCCCCCGGACAGGGGGTCGCAATCAGCCCCAGCATTTT
>TRBJ2-7|12|TRBD2|TRBV5-6|NA
CASSLGTSYLYF
TGTGCCAGCAGCTTGGGGACTAGCTACTTGTACTTC
>TRBJ1-2|14|TRBD1|TRBV19|NA
CASSIGQGSYGYTF
TGTGCCAGTAGTATAGGACAGGGGAGCTATGGCTACACCTTC
>TRBJ1-1|13|NA|TRBV7-9|NA
CASSVGTNLEAFF
TGTGCCAGCAGCGTCGGGACGAACCTTGAAGCTTTCTTT
>TRBJ1-4|15|NA|TRBV4-3|NA
CASSKDTGGIEKLFF
TGCGCCAGCAGCAAAGATACCGGGGGTATTGAAAAACTGTTTTTT
>TRBJ2-1|15|TRBD1|TRBV6-5|NA
CASISRDRGYNEQFF
TGTGCCAGCATCAGCCGGGACAGGGGTTACAATGAGCAGTTCTTC
>TRBJ2-1|15|TRBD2|TRBV9|NA
CASSVAGGPSDEQFF
TGTGCCAGCAGCGTAGCGGGAGGGCCTTCGGATGAGCAGTTCTTC
>TRBJ2-3|15|TRBD2|TRBV28|NA
CASSRYSAGTDTQYF
TGTGCCAGCAGTCGTTACTCAGCGGGGACAGATACGCAGTATTTT
>TRBJ2-7|14|NA|TRBV28|NA
CASVLTETSYEQYF
TGTGCCAGTGTGTTGACAGAGACCTCCTACGAGCAGTACTTC
>TRBJ2-3|13|NA|TRBV19|NA
CASSSVSTDTQYF
TGTGCCAGTTCTAGCGTTAGCACAGATACGCAGTATTTT
>TRBJ1-1|16|TRBD1|TRBV4-1|NA
CASSQEKGQGYTEAFF
TGCGCCAGCAGCCAAGAGAAAGGACAGGGGTACACTGAAGCTTTCTTT
>TRBJ1-4|15|NA|TRBV6-1|NA
CASSEDRTLYEKLFF
TGTGCCAGCAGTGAAGACCGGACGCTCTATGAAAAACTGTTTTTT
>TRBJ2-7|15|TRBD1|TRBV10-1|NA
CASSETQGAKNEQYF
TGCGCCAGCAGTGAGACGCAGGGGGCTAAGAACGAGCAGTACTTC
>TRBJ2-7|15|NA|TRBV27|NA
CASSPAGGGDYEQYF
TGTGCCAGCAGCCCCGCAGGAGGAGGTGACTACGAGCAGTACTTC
>TRBJ1-2|14|NA|TRBV28|NA
CASSLAPLNLGYTF
TGTGCCAGCAGTTTGGCGCCTTTAAATCTCGGCTACACCTTC
>TRBJ1-4|14|TRBD1|TRBV7-9|many
CASSSQGANEKLFF
TGTGCCAGCAGCTCACAGGGGGCTAATGAAAAACTGTTTTTT
>TRBJ2-2|15|TRBD1|TRBV7-9|NA
CASSWGQGSTGELFF
TGTGCCAGCAGCTGGGGACAGGGATCCACCGGGGAGCTGTTTTTT
>TRBJ1-1|12|NA|TRBV19|NA
CASSIPRFGAFF
TGTGCCAGTAGTATTCCTCGTTTCGGAGCTTTCTTT
>TRBJ1-1|12|NA|TRBV30|NA
CAWNLGITEAFF
TGTGCCTGGAATTTGGGTATCACTGAAGCTTTCTTT
>TRBJ1-1|12|NA|TRBV2|once
CASSEPGSEAFF
TGTGCCAGCAGTGAACCAGGGAGTGAAGCTTTCTTT
>TRBJ1-2|16|NA|TRBV4-3|few
CASSLSRDPNPYGYTF
TGCGCCAGCAGCCTCTCTCGGGACCCAAACCCCTATGGCTACACCTTC
>TRBJ2-7|15|TRBD1|TRBV19|NA
CASSFTDRAGHEQYF
TGTGCCAGTAGCTTCACAGACAGGGCGGGCCACGAGCAGTACTTC
>TRBJ1-2|15|TRBD1|TRBV2|NA
CASMGPETGNYGYTF
TGTGCCAGCATGGGACCCGAGACAGGGAACTATGGCTACACCTTC
>TRBJ2-7|15|TRBD2|TRBV4-3|NA
CASSQDASGHYEQYF
TGCGCCAGCAGCCAAGATGCTAGCGGCCACTACGAGCAGTACTTC
>TRBJ1-1|15|TRBD1|TRBV11-2|NA
CASSLNQGARIEAFF
TGTGCCAGCAGCTTGAATCAGGGGGCGCGAATTGAAGCTTTCTTT
>TRBJ1-4|18|TRBD1|TRBV5-6|NA
CASSLVEGGEATNEKLFF
TGTGCCAGCAGCTTGGTCGAAGGGGGCGAAGCAACTAATGAAAAACTGTTTTTT
>TRBJ2-2|14|NA|TRBV19|once
CASSLLGVEGALFF
TGTGCCAGTAGTCTCTTGGGTGTGGAGGGGGCACTGTTTTTT
>TRBJ1-2|15|NA|TRBV5-1|NA
CASSFEGLGRMGYTF
TGCGCCAGCAGCTTCGAAGGTTTGGGACGTATGGGCTACACCTTC
>TRBJ1-2|13|NA|TRBV27|medium-sized
CASRDPTGFGYTF
TGTGCCAGCAGAGATCCAACAGGGTTCGGCTACACCTTC
>TRBJ1-2|13|TRBD1|TRBV13|NA
CASSPDRVYGYTF
TGTGCCAGCAGTCCAGACAGGGTCTATGGCTACACCTTC
>TRBJ2-1|17|TRBD2|TRBV27|NA
CASSLSWLADSYNEQFF
TGTGCCAGCAGTTTATCGTGGCTAGCGGATTCCTACAATGAGCAGTTCTTC
>TRBJ2-7|12|NA|TRBV6-5|NA
CASREGAYEQYF
TGTGCCAGCAGGGAAGGGGCATACGAGCAGTACTTC
>TRBJ1-1|14|NA|TRBV4-1|NA
CASSLRDGNTEAFF
TGCGCCAGCAGCCTCCGGGACGGAAACACTGAAGCTTTCTTT
>TRBJ1-1|15|NA|TRBV11-2|NA
CASSLWRGDGTEAFF
TGTGCCAGCAGCTTATGGAGAGGGGATGGTACTGAAGCTTTCTTT
>TRBJ2-2|17|NA|TRBV7-6|NA
CASSTRPGPPWTGELFF
TGTGCCAGCAGCACAAGACCCGGGCCGCCCTGGACCGGGGAGCTGTTTTTT
>TRBJ2-5|14|TRBD2|TRBV19|NA
CASSPLAAGETQYF
TGTGCCAGTAGCCCCCTAGCGGCTGGAGAGACCCAGTACTTC
>TRBJ1-5|13|NA|TRBV9|NA
CASSVDGNQPQHF
TGTGCCAGCAGCGTTGACGGGAATCAGCCCCAGCATTTT
>TRBJ2-7|14|NA|TRBV7-9|NA
CASSLADRTYEQYF
TGTGCCAGCAGCTTAGCGGATCGTACCTACGAGCAGTACTTC
>TRBJ2-3|14|NA|TRBV9|NA
CASSVLRETDTQYF
TGTGCCAGCAGCGTCTTGCGGGAAACAGATACGCAGTATTTT
>TRBJ2-1|15|NA|TRBV6-4|NA
CASSEGGNSYNEQFF
TGTGCCAGCAGTGAAGGCGGGAACTCCTACAATGAGCAGTTCTTC
>TRBJ2-1|11|TRBD1|TRBV19|NA
CASTFGTGLFF
TGTGCCAGTACCTTTGGGACAGGGTTGTTCTTC
>TRBJ1-1|14|TRBD1|TRBV7-9|NA
CASSDGQGNTEAFF
TGTGCCAGCAGCGATGGACAGGGGAACACTGAAGCTTTCTTT
>TRBJ1-5|14|NA|TRBV6-5|NA
CASSPTSSNQPQHF
TGTGCCAGCAGCCCCACGAGCAGCAATCAGCCCCAGCATTTT
>TRBJ2-1|10|TRBD1|TRBV27|NA
CASGRGQKFF
TGTGCCAGCGGCCGGGGACAGAAGTTCTTC
>TRBJ1-1|13|NA|TRBV19|NA
CASSIVPGTEAFF
TGTGCCAGTAGTATAGTTCCTGGCACTGAAGCTTTCTTT
>TRBJ1-2|14|NA|TRBV9|NA
CASSVGAGNYGYTF
TGTGCCAGCAGCGTAGGGGCGGGGAACTATGGCTACACCTTC
>TRBJ2-1|15|NA|TRBV10-3|NA
CAISGVQGPYNEQFF
TGTGCCATCAGTGGGGTCCAGGGGCCCTACAATGAGCAGTTCTTC
>TRBJ2-3|17|NA|TRBV5-6|NA
CASSLRLWDGLLDTQYF
TGTGCCAGCAGCTTGAGGCTATGGGACGGCCTGCTTGATACGCAGTATTTT
>TRBJ2-2|12|NA|TRBV27|once
CASSPITGELFF
TGTGCCAGCAGCCCGATCACCGGGGAGCTGTTTTTT
>TRBJ1-1|12|NA|TRBV11-2|NA
CASSFGGTEAFF
TGTGCCAGCAGCTTTGGGGGCACTGAAGCTTTCTTT
>TRBJ2-7|16|NA|TRBV7-9|NA
CASSPLKGSSSYEQYF
TGTGCCAGCAGCCCCTTGAAGGGGTCGAGCTCCTACGAGCAGTACTTC